The entry below describes one TCR beta chain. Its antigen is currently unknown. The data were taken from a study of blood T cells in healthy people across ages. Findings of the study overall: It was the long-lived donors that had more naive CD4+ cells and higher diversity than aged donors.

Germline CDR1 and CDR2: SQVTM and ANQGSEA. The CDR3 length is 12 residues. Trimming shortened V by 5 bases and J by 4 bases, and 9 bases separated the two germline ends. Primed by a sample-barcoded 5' primer and a J-beta primer mix, a second PCR proceeded for roughly 7 to 11 cycles. Via MiXCR, TCRdb re-called the 5' RACE reads, giving one row per CDR3 protein. The table lists 650,000 or so distinct CDR3 sequences, 52% of them singletons. Per individual sample, total RNA of at least 6 micrograms was extracted. Material: blood. The chain recombines TRBV29-1 with TRBJ2-1; D possibly corresponds to TRBD2 (6 bases). The receptor was isolated from an elderly woman in good health. The CDR3 loop reads CSVHGSYNEQFF. The CDR3 coding sequence is TGCAGCGTTCACGGGAGTTACAATGAGCAGTTCTTC.